This note documents a single T cell receptor (beta chain) sequence. These data belong to a study of blood T cell repertoires in COVID-19. Germline values: CDR1 MNHEY, CDR2 SVGAGI. Deletions cut 7 bases from V and 6 bases from J, with 15 bases between. CDR3 size: 13 residues. As originally analysed: Amplifying reference gene primers gave estimates of nucleated cell counts. Some clones are missing from TCRdb's copy, which holds only in-frame ones; the method was immunoSEQ multiplex PCR. V, J and clone size are those of that table, while D and trimming were read from the DNA. The sample consists of 98,000 or so clones, under 85% of them appearing once.

The chain employs TRBV6-5 and TRBJ1-2, with D possibly matching TRBD1 (5 bases). The sequence was obtained from a woman in her seventies with acute or convalescent COVID-19. The sequenced sample was peripheral blood. The CDR3, as DNA: TGTGCCAGCATTGGCGGGACGGCAGATGGCTACACCTTC. This sequence encodes CASIGGTADGYTF.